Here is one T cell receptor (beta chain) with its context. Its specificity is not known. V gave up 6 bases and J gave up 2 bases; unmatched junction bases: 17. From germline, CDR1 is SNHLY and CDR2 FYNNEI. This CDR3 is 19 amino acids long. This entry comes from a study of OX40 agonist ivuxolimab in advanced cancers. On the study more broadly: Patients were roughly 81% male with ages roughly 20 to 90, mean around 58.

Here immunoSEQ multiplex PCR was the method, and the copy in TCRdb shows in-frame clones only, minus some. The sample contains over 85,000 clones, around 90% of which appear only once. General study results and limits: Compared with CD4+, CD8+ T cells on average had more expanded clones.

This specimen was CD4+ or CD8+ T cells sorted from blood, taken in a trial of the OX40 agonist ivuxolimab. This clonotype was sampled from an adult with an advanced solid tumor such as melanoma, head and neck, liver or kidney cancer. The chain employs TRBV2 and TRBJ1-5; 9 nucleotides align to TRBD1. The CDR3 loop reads CASSGGPGQGIYRNQPQHF. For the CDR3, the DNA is TGTGCCAGCAGCGGGGGACCGGGACAGGGCATTTATCGCAATCAGCCCCAGCATTTT.